The entry below gives a single T cell receptor (beta chain) sequence along with its context. The source of the sample is a study of technical replicates of blood from a handful of donors. The CDR3 loop spans 16 amino acids. Germline CDR1 MNHNY, CDR2 SVGAGI (reference sequence). V dropped 0 bases and J dropped 6; count of bases not matched to a gene: 8. Using immunoSEQ multiplex PCR, the repertoire was profiled, and TCRdb retains in-frame clones only, with some absent. The table has 85,000 to 90,000 clones, 85% to 95% seen once. V usage is TRBV6-6 and J usage is TRBJ1-2; 9 nucleotides match TRBD1. Sample: T cells isolated from PBMCs. The sequence was obtained from a human donor in good health. CDR3: CASSYSNLGQGDGYTF. The CDR3 DNA reads TGTGCCAGCAGTTACTCGAATTTGGGACAGGGAGATGGCTACACCTTC.